These T cell receptor beta chains were read from a single sample in a study of OX40 agonist ivuxolimab in advanced cancers. Repertoires were generated with immunoSEQ multiplex PCR, while TCRdb's copy carries only in-frame clones and drops some. The profile covers roughly 100,000 clones, with less than 95% appearing a single time and around 0.5% taken by the ten largest. The source material was CD4+ or CD8+ T cells sorted from blood, sampled in a trial of the OX40 agonist ivuxolimab. These receptors all stem from an adult with an advanced solid tumor such as melanoma, head and neck, liver or kidney cancer. The CDR3 runs from the conserved cysteine through the conserved F or W. The D gene is left open where the match is weak. Clone size, where shown, is once, few, many, or a class for clones that have expanded.

>-|-|TRBJ2-1|TRBV2
CASSEGLSYNEQFF
TGTGCCAGCAGTGAAGGGCTCTCCTACAATGAGCAGTTCTTC
>-|-|TRBJ1-1|TRBV7-2
CASSWRRVLNTEAFF
TGTGCCAGCAGCTGGAGGAGGGTTCTGAACACTGAAGCTTTCTTT
>once|TRBD2|TRBJ2-5|TRBV7-2
CASSPPAGARQETQYF
TGTGCCAGCAGCCCCCCAGCGGGGGCGCGCCAAGAGACCCAGTACTTC
>-|TRBD1|TRBJ1-5|TRBV5-4
CASSAGQGRNQPQHF
TGTGCCAGCAGCGCTGGACAGGGACGCAATCAGCCCCAGCATTTT
>-|TRBD1|TRBJ2-1|TRBV19
CASRDSYNEQFF
TGTGCCAGCCGGGACAGTTACAATGAGCAGTTCTTC
>-|-|TRBJ1-1|TRBV7-8
CASSLEWAPRAGMNTEAFF
TGTGCCAGCAGCTTAGAATGGGCCCCCAGGGCGGGTATGAACACTGAAGCTTTCTTT
>-|TRBD2|TRBJ2-3|TRBV7-8
CASSSYSGGLFDTQYF
TGTGCCAGCAGCTCCTATAGCGGGGGCCTTTTCGATACGCAGTATTTT
>-|-|TRBJ1-1|TRBV5-6
CASSLGTEYREAFF
TGTGCCAGCAGCTTGGGGACAGAGTACAGGGAAGCTTTCTTT
>-|-|TRBJ1-4|TRBV28
CASSPSGTAGNEKLFF
TGTGCCAGCAGTCCATCAGGGACCGCCGGTAATGAAAAACTGTTTTTT
>-|-|TRBJ2-7|TRBV4-3
CASSQEVTGSPTQSSYEQYF
TGCGCCAGCAGCCAAGAGGTGACAGGTTCCCCCACCCAAAGCTCCTACGAGCAGTACTTC
>-|-|TRBJ2-3|TRBV28
CASKQTSTDTQYF
TGTGCCAGCAAACAAACTAGCACAGATACGCAGTATTTT
>-|TRBD2|TRBJ2-5|TRBV7-8
CASSSKRGGDETQYF
TGTGCCAGCAGCTCGAAGCGGGGGGGAGACGAGACCCAGTACTTC
>-|TRBD2|TRBJ2-6|TRBV28
CASSFSGGLGTGANVLTF
TGTGCCAGCAGTTTTTCCGGGGGGTTGGGGACTGGGGCCAACGTCCTGACTTTC
>-|-|TRBJ2-1|TRBV10-1
CASSEAGGRGDEQFF
TGCGCCAGCAGTGAGGCAGGGGGCCGGGGGGATGAGCAGTTCTTC
>-|-|TRBJ2-7|TRBV7-8
CASSLEVGVYEQYF
TGTGCCAGCAGTCTTGAGGTGGGGGTCTACGAGCAGTACTTC
>-|-|TRBJ1-2|TRBV29-1
CSVEVGGGYTF
TGCAGCGTTGAGGTGGGGGGCGGCTACACCTTC
>-|-|TRBJ1-6|TRBV6-6
CASMGSPNSPLHF
TGTGCCAGCATGGGGAGCCCTAATTCACCCCTCCACTTT
>-|-|TRBJ1-2|TRBV6-5
CASRAVYGYTF
TGTGCCAGCAGGGCGGTCTATGGCTACACCTTC
>-|-|TRBJ1-3|TRBV7-2
CASRPPGTEGGNTIYF
TGTGCCAGCAGACCACCCGGGACCGAGGGTGGAAACACCATATATTTT
>-|-|TRBJ2-1|TRBV7-2
CASSPRPLASGPSNEQFF
TGTGCCAGCAGCCCGAGACCTCTAGCGTCAGGGCCCTCCAATGAGCAGTTCTTC
>once|TRBD2|TRBJ2-3|TRBV7-2
CASSDTGGPTDTQYF
TGTGCCAGCAGCGATACGGGGGGACCCACAGATACGCAGTATTTT
>-|-|TRBJ1-2|TRBV6-1
CASSDVYGYTF
TGTGCCAGCAGTGATGTGTATGGCTACACCTTC
>once|-|TRBJ2-5|TRBV2
CASSPQGQYQETQYF
TGTGCCAGCTCACCACAGGGACAATATCAAGAGACCCAGTACTTC
>-|-|TRBJ2-7|TRBV5-6
CASSFGRGGGWEQYF
TGTGCCAGCAGCTTCGGACGTGGAGGGGGGTGGGAGCAGTACTTC